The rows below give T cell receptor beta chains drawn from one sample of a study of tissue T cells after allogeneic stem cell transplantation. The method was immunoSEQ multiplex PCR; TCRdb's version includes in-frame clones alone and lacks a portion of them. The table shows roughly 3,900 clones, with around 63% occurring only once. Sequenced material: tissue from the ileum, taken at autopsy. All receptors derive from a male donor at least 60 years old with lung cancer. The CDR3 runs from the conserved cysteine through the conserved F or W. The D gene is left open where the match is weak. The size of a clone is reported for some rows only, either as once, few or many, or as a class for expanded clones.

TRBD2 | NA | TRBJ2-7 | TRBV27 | CASSLVAGGQQYF | TGTGCCAGCAGTTTGGTTGCGGGGGGGCAGCAGTACTTC
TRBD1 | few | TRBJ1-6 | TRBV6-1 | CASSELDRASPLHF | TGTGCCAGCAGTGAATTGGACAGGGCTTCACCCCTCCACTTT
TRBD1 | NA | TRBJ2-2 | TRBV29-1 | CSVNRGTGELFF | TGCAGCGTCAACAGGGGAACCGGGGAGCTGTTTTTT
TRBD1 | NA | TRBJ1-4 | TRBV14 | CASSQVTGKAEKLFF | TGTGCCAGCAGCCAAGTGACAGGGAAGGCGGAAAAACTGTTTTTT
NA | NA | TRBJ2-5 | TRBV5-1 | CASSFEKETQYF | TGCGCCAGCAGCTTTGAAAAAGAGACCCAGTACTTC
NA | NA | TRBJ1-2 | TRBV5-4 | CASSLDTINYGYTF | TGTGCCAGCAGCTTGGACACTATTAACTATGGCTACACCTTC
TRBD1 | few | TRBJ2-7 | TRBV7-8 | CASSPRDSSYEQYF | TGTGCCAGCAGCCCCCGGGACAGCTCCTACGAGCAGTACTTC
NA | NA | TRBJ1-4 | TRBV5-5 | CASSLAWGERKLFF | TGTGCCAGCAGCTTGGCCTGGGGGGAGAGAAAACTGTTTTTT
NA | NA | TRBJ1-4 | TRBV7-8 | CASSLTATNEKLFF | TGTGCCAGCAGCTTGACAGCAACTAATGAAAAACTGTTTTTT
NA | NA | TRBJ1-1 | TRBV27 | CASRTNRRSNTEAFF | TGTGCCAGCAGGACAAACAGGCGCTCGAACACTGAAGCTTTCTTT
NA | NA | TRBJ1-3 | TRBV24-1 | CATDGHSGNTIYF | TGTGCCACCGACGGCCACTCTGGAAACACCATATATTTT
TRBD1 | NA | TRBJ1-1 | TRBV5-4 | CASSEDRGGPEAFF | TGTGCCAGCAGCGAGGACAGGGGGGGCCCTGAAGCTTTCTTT
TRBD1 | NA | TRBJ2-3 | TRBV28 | CASSTGTGQRTQYF | TGTGCCAGCAGTACCGGGACAGGACAACGCACGCAGTATTTT
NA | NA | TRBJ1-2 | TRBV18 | CASSPRGVDGYTF | TGTGCCAGCTCACCGCGGGGGGTAGATGGCTACACCTTC
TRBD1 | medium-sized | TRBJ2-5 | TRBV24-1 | CATSDGTGRFQETQYF | TGTGCCACCAGTGACGGGACAGGGAGATTCCAAGAGACCCAGTACTTC
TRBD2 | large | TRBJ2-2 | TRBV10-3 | CAITLGGANTGELFF | TGTGCCATCACCCTTGGGGGGGCGAACACCGGGGAGCTGTTTTTT
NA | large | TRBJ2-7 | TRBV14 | CASSLHQGLDYEQYF | TGTGCCAGCAGCCTACATCAGGGTCTAGACTACGAGCAGTACTTC
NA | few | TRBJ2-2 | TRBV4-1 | CASSQDPSGSSGELFF | TGCGCCAGCAGCCAAGATCCCTCCGGCAGCTCCGGGGAGCTGTTTTTT
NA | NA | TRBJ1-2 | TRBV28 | CASSARPTNYGYTF | TGTGCCAGCAGTGCCCGTCCCACTAACTATGGCTACACCTTC
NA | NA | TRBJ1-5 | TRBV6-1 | CASSDWGGHDSNQPQHF | TGTGCCAGCAGTGATTGGGGGGGGCACGATAGCAATCAGCCCCAGCATTTT
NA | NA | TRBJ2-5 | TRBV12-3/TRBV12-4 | CASSFTETQYF | TGTGCCAGCAGTTTCACGGAGACCCAGTACTTC
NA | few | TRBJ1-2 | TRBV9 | CASSPSVANYGYTF | TGTGCCAGCAGCCCCTCAGTTGCTAACTATGGCTACACCTTC
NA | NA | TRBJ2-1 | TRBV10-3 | CAISEPIVDEQFF | TGTGCCATCAGTGAGCCCATCGTGGATGAGCAGTTCTTC
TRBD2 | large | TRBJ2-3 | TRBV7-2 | CASSLRTSGSFVSTDTQYF | TGTGCCAGCAGCCTACGGACTAGCGGGAGCTTTGTTAGCACAGATACGCAGTATTTT
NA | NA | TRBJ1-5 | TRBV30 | CAWSTTVDNQPQHF | TGTGCCTGGAGTACCACAGTGGACAATCAGCCCCAGCATTTT
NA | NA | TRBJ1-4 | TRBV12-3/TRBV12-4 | CASSLVRGEKLFF | TGTGCCAGCAGTTTGGTTAGAGGGGAAAAACTGTTTTTT
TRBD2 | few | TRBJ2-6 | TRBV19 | CASSSERGGLLTF | TGTGCCAGTAGCAGTGAGCGCGGGGGTCTCCTGACTTTC
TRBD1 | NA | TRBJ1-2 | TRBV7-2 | CASSPSTGGGNYGYTF | TGTGCCAGCAGCCCGTCAACAGGGGGTGGTAACTATGGCTACACCTTC
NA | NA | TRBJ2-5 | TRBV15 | CATSRVGVADQETQYF | TGTGCCACCAGCAGAGTAGGGGTAGCGGATCAAGAGACCCAGTACTTC
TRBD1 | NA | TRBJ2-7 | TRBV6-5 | CASSASLTGGYEQYF | TGTGCCAGCAGCGCGTCACTGACAGGGGGCTACGAGCAGTACTTC
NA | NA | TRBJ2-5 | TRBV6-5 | CASSSEGASQETQYF | TGTGCCAGCAGCTCGGAGGGAGCTTCACAAGAGACCCAGTACTTC
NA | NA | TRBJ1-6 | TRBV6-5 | CASSWGNRAPLHF | TGTGCCAGCAGTTGGGGAAATCGGGCACCCCTCCACTTT
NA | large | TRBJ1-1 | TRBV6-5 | CGTRREGSNTEAFF | TGCGGGACGAGAAGGGAGGGATCGAACACTGAAGCTTTCTTT
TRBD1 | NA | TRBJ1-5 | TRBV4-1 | CASSGTANQPQHF | TGCGCCAGCAGCGGGACAGCAAATCAGCCCCAGCATTTT
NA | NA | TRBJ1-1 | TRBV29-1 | CSVEGEMNTEAFF | TGCAGCGTTGAGGGGGAAATGAACACTGAAGCTTTCTTT
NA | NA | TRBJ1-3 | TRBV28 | CASSFPIGFGNTIYF | TGTGCCAGCAGTTTCCCCATAGGGTTTGGAAACACCATATATTTT
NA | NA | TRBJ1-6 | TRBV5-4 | CASSLRSSVANSPLHF | TGTGCCAGCAGCTTGAGGTCCAGTGTTGCGAATTCACCCCTCCACTTT
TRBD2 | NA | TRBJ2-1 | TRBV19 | CASSILSRAGERFHEQFF | TGTGCCAGTAGTATTTTATCTCGGGCGGGAGAGAGGTTCCATGAGCAGTTCTTC
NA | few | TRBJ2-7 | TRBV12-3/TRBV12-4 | CASSPGRTYEQYF | TGTGCCAGCAGCCCCGGCCGAACCTACGAGCAGTACTTC
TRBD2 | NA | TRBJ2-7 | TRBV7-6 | CASSSGLAGPYEQYF | TGTGCCAGCAGCTCGGGACTAGCGGGGCCCTACGAGCAGTACTTC
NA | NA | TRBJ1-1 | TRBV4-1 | CASSQGGEAFF | TGCGCCAGCAGCCAAGGCGGTGAAGCTTTCTTT
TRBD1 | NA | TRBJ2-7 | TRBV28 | CASSLDRGATYEQYF | TGTGCCAGCAGTCTCGACAGGGGGGCAACCTACGAGCAGTACTTC
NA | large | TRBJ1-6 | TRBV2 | CASSGTATMSNSPLHF | TGTGCCAGCAGTGGGACCGCAACAATGTCGAATTCACCCCTCCACTTT
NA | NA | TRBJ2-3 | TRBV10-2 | CASSEIGGPQYF | TGCGCCAGCAGTGAAATAGGGGGGCCGCAGTATTTT
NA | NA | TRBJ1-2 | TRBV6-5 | CASRIRGVSDGYTF | TGTGCCAGCAGGATAAGGGGGGTGTCGGATGGCTACACCTTC
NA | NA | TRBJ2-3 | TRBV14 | CVSSLQGTDTQYF | TGTGTCAGCAGCCTCCAGGGCACAGATACGCAGTATTTT
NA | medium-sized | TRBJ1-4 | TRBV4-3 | CASSQRTRGAFGEKLFF | TGCGCCAGCAGCCAAAGGACAAGGGGGGCTTTCGGTGAAAAACTGTTTTTT
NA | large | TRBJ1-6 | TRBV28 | CASSFGSGTNSPLHF | TGTGCCAGCAGTTTTGGATCCGGGACGAATTCACCCCTCCACTTT
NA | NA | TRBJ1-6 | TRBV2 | CASSELTGINSPLHF | TGTGCCAGCAGCGAACTAACAGGAATCAATTCACCCCTCCACTTT
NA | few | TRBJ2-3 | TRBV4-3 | CASSQERPSSQYTQYF | TGCGCCAGCAGCCAAGAGCGGCCCTCCTCCCAGTATACGCAGTATTTT
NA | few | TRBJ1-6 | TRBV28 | CASRTGANSPLHF | TGTGCCAGCAGAACAGGAGCCAATTCACCCCTCCACTTT
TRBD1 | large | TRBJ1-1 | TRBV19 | CASSISGTGGTEAFF | TGTGCCAGTAGTATTTCCGGGACAGGGGGAACTGAAGCTTTCTTT
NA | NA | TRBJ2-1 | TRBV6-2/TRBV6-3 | CASSRNRGSEQFF | TGTGCCAGCAGTCGTAATAGGGGGAGTGAGCAGTTCTTC
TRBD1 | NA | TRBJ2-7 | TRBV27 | CASSSPGTGDGEQYF | TGTGCCAGCAGTTCCCCCGGGACAGGGGACGGCGAGCAGTACTTC
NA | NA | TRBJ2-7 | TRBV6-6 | CASRSTRVEQYF | TGTGCCAGCAGGTCCACTAGAGTCGAGCAGTACTTC